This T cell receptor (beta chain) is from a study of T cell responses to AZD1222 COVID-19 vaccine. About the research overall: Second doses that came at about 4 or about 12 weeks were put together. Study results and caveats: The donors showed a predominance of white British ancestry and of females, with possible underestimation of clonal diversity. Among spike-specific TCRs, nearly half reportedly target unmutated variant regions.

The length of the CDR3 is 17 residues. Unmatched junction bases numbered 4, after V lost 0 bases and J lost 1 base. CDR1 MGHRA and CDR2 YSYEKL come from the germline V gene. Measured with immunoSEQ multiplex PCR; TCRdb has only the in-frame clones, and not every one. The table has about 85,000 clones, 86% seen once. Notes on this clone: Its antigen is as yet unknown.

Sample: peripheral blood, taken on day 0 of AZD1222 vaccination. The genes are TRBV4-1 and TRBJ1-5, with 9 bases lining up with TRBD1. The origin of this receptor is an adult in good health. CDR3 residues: CASSQDTGGGSNQPQHF. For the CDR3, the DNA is TGCGCCAGCAGCCAAGATACAGGGGGCGGAAGCAATCAGCCCCAGCATTTT.